This T cell receptor (beta chain) is drawn from a study of blood T cell repertoires in COVID-19. Sequencing was performed with immunoSEQ multiplex PCR; in TCRdb, only in-frame clones are kept and a portion is missing. The repertoire consists of 190,000 or so clones, with about 87% occurring once and the leading ten covering roughly 2.5%. Looked up from germline, CDR1 is LGHDT and CDR2 is YNNKEL (reference sequence). This CDR3 has 15 amino acids. V lost 1 base to trimming and J lost 0 bases; unmatched junction nucleotides: 1. This rearrangement joins TRBV3-1 (or the pseudogene TRBV3-2) to TRBJ1-1; 8 bases are a match to TRBD1. The sequenced sample was peripheral blood. This TCR was recovered from a man aged 40-50 years with active or convalescent COVID-19. DNA for the CDR3: TGTGCCAGCAGCCAAGGGACAGGGTTGAACACTGAAGCTTTCTTT. Encoded protein: CASSQGTGLNTEAFF.